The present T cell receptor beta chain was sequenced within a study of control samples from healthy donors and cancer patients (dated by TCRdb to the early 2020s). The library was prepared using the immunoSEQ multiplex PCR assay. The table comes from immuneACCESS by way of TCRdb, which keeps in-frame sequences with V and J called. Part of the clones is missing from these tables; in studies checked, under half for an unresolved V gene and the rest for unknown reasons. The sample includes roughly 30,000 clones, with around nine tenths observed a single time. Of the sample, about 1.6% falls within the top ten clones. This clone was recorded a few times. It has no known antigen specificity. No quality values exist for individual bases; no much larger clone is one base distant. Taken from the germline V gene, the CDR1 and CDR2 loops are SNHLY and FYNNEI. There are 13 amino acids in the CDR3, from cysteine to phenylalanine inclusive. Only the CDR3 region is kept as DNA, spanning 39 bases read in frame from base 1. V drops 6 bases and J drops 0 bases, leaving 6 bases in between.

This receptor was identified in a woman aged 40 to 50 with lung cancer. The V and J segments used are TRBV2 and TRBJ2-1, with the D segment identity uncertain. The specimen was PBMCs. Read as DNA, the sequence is TGTGCCAGCAGAACAGTCTCCTACAATGAGCAGTTCTTC. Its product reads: CASRTVSYNEQFF.